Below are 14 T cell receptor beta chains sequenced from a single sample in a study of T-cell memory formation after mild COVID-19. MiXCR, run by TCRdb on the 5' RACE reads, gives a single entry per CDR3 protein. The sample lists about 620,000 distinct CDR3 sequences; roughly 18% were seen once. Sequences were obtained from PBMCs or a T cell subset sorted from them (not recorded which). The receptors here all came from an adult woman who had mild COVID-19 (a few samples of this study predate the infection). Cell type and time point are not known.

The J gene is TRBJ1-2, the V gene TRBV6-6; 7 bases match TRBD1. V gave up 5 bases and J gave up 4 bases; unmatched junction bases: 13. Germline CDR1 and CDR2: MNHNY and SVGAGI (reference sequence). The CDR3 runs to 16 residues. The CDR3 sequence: CASSQADNRGGYGYTF. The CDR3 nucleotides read TGTGCCAGCAGTCAAGCGGACAACAGGGGTGGCTATGGCTACACCTTC.

The CDR3 loop reads CASSKDRHLNTEAFF. CDR3 nucleotide sequence: TGTGCCAGCAGCAAAGATAGGCATTTGAACACTGAAGCTTTCTTT. V usage is TRBV21-1 and J usage is TRBJ1-1. TRBV21-1 is marked as a pseudogene. The CDR3 runs 15 residues.

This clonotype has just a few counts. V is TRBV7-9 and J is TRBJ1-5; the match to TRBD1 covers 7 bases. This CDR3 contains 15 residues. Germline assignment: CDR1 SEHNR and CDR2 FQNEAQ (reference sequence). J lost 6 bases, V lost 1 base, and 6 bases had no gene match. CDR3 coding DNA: TGTGCCAGCAGCTTAGAGGCAGGGGGTATTCAGCCCCAGCATTTT. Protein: CASSLEAGGIQPQHF. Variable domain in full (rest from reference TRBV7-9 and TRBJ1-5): DTGVSQNPRHKITKRGQNVTFRCDPISEHNRLYWYRQTLGQGPEFLTYFQNEAQLEKSRLLSDRFSAERPKGSFSTLEIQRTEQGDSAMYLCASSLEAGGIQPQHFGDGTRLSIL.

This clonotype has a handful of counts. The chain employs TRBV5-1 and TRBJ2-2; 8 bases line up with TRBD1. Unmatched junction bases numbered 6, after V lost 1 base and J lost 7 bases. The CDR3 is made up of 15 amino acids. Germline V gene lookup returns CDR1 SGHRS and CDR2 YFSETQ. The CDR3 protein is CASSLSDRDDGELFF. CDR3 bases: TGCGCCAGCAGCTTGTCGGACAGGGACGACGGGGAGCTGTTTTTT.

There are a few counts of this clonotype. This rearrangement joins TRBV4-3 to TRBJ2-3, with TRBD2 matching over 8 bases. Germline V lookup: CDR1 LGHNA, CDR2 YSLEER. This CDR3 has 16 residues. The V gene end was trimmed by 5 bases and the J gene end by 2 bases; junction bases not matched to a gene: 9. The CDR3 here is CASSYLAGSYTDTQYF. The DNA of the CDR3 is TGCGCCAGCAGCTACCTAGCGGGTTCTTACACAGATACGCAGTATTTT.

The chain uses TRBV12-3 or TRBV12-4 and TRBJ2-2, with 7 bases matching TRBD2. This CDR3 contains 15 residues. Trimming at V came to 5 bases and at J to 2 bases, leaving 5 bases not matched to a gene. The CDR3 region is CASSAGTINTGELFF. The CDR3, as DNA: TGTGCCAGCAGTGCCGGGACTATTAACACCGGGGAGCTGTTTTTT.

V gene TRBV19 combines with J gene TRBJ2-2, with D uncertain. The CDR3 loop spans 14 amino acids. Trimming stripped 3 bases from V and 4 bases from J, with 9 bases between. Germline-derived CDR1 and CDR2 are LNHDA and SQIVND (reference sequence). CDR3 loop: CASSMTRTTGELFF. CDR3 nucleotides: TGTGCCAGTAGTATGACCAGGACCACCGGGGAGCTGTTTTTT.

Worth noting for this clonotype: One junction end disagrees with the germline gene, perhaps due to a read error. CDR3 DNA: TGTGCTAGCAGCTTAGCGGCAGAAACACCCCTCCACTTT. Amino acid sequence: CASSLAAETPLHF. The chain employs TRBV7-7 and TRBJ1-6; D is unclear. The CDR3 loop spans 13 amino acids. Germline CDR1 reads SSHAT; CDR2 reads FNYEAQ (reference sequence).

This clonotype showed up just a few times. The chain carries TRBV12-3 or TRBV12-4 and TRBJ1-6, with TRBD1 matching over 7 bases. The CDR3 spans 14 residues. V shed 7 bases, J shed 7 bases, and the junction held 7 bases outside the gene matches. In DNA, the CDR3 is TGTGCCAGCACCGACGGACAGGCGAATTCACCCCTCCACTTT. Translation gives CASTDGQANSPLHF.

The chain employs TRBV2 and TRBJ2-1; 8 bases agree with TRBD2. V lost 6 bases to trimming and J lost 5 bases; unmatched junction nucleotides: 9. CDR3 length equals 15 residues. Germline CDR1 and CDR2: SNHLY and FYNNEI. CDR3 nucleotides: TGTGCCAGCAGACGGGCGGGGGGTGCTAACAATGAGCAGTTCTTC. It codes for CASRRAGGANNEQFF.

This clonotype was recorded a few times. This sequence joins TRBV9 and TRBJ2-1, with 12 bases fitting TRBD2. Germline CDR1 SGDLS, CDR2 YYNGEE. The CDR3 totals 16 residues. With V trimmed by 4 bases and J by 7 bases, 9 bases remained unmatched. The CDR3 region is CASSPELAGGSNEQFF. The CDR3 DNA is TGTGCCAGCAGCCCAGAACTAGCGGGAGGATCGAATGAGCAGTTCTTC.

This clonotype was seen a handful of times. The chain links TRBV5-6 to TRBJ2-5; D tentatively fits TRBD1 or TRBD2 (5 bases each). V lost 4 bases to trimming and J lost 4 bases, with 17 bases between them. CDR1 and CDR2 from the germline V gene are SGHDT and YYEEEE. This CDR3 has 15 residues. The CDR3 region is CASSLVGEVGETQYF. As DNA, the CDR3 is TGTGCCAGCAGCCTGGTGGGGGAAGTGGGAGAGACCCAGTACTTC.

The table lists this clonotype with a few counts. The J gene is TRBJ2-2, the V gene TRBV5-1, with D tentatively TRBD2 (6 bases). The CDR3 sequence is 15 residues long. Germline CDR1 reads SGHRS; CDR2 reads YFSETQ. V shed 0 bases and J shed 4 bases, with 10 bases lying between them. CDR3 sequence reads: CASSLATGVTGELFF. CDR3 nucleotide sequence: TGCGCCAGCAGCTTGGCCACGGGGGTCACCGGGGAGCTGTTTTTT.

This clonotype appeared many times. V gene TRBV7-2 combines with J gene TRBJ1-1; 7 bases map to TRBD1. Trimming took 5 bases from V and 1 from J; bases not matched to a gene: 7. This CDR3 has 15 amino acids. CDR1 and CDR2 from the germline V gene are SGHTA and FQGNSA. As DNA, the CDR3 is TGTGCCAGCAGCATCAGGACAGGAACGAACACTGAAGCTTTCTTT. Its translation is CASSIRTGTNTEAFF.